The next 29 T cell receptor beta chains were all read from a single sample in a study of cytomegalovirus exposure and HLA in healthy donors. Primers for the PCR totalled 60 Vbeta and 13 Jbeta. TCRdb's copy holds only in-frame clones and misses some; the assay was immunoSEQ multiplex PCR. The data contain 200,000 to 250,000 clones, roughly 84% of them singletons. The sample consisted of PBMCs. These receptors were taken from a human donor in good health.

The chain is built from TRBV28 and TRBJ2-1; weak D call: TRBD2 (6 bases). Between the trimmed V and J ends, which lost 4 bases and 4 bases, there was a span of 8 bases. The CDR3 runs to 13 residues. Germline V gene data show CDR1 as MDHEN and CDR2 as SYDVKM. The CDR3 DNA reads as TGTGCCAGCAGTTCCGGGACTTACAATGAGCAGTTCTTC. Encoded protein: CASSSGTYNEQFF.

The chain joins TRBV6-6 to TRBJ2-6; 7 bases match TRBD1. Germline V gene sequence: CDR1 MNHNY, CDR2 SVGAGI (reference sequence). The CDR3 has 16 residues. The ends lost 5 bases at V and 2 bases at J; junction bases unmatched: 6. The CDR3 bases are TGTGCCAGCAGTCCACAGGGGATCACTGGGGCCAACGTCCTGACTTTC. Encoded protein: CASSPQGITGANVLTF.

The rearrangement links TRBV15 to TRBJ2-7; D remains ambiguous. The germline V gene has CDR1 LNHNV and CDR2 YYDKDF (reference sequence). The CDR3 sequence is 15 residues long. V was pared by 0 bases and J by 1 base, with 10 bases between. This CDR3 reads CATSRDLSSSYEQYF. For the CDR3, the DNA is TGTGCCACCAGCAGAGATCTGAGCTCTTCCTACGAGCAGTACTTC.

V usage is TRBV28 and J usage is TRBJ2-2; 8 positions agree with TRBD2. Germline V gives CDR1 MDHEN, CDR2 SYDVKM. Trimming took 5 bases from V and 7 from J; bases not matched to a gene: 6. The CDR3 is made up of 14 amino acids. The CDR3 here is CASSLTSGNGELFF. CDR3 nucleotide sequence: TGTGCCAGCAGTCTCACTAGCGGAAACGGGGAGCTGTTTTTT.

This clone has a handful of counts. The chain carries TRBV19 and TRBJ2-5, with 10 nucleotides matching TRBD2. The CDR3 extends over 17 amino acids. The ends lost 4 bases at V and 4 bases at J; junction bases unmatched: 12. Germline V gene data show CDR1 as LNHDA and CDR2 as SQIVND (reference sequence). The CDR3 nucleotides are TGTGCCAGTAGTACCGGACTAGCGGCATATACGGGAGAGACCCAGTACTTC. Translating it yields CASSTGLAAYTGETQYF.

The chain is built from TRBV4-2 and TRBJ2-7; TRBD2 aligns across 9 bases. The CDR3 consists of 16 residues. V gave up 0 bases and J gave up 7 bases; unmatched junction bases: 10. The V gene's germline CDR1 is LGHNA and CDR2 YNFKEQ. The CDR3: CASSQDGAGGPSEQYF. CDR3 bases: TGTGCCAGCAGCCAAGATGGGGCGGGAGGGCCAAGTGAGCAGTACTTC.

This chain uses TRBV28 with TRBJ2-7, with 7 bases identical to TRBD1. V was pared by 7 bases and J by 2 bases, with 2 bases of the junction left unmatched. This CDR3 spans 12 amino acids. Germline loops: CDR1 MDHEN, CDR2 SYDVKM. The CDR3 protein is CASTRGTYEQYF. CDR3 nucleotides: TGTGCCAGCACCAGGGGGACCTACGAGCAGTACTTC.

The chain joins TRBV5-1 to TRBJ2-3; 11 bases fit TRBD2. Germline loops: CDR1 SGHRS, CDR2 YFSETQ. This CDR3 comprises 17 residues. J was trimmed by 4 bases and V by 6 bases; bases with no gene match: 13. The CDR3 coding sequence is TGCGCCAGCATGGAAGCCTTAGCGGGAGGGCCCTCAGATACGCAGTATTTT. It translates to CASMEALAGGPSDTQYF.

The chain joins TRBV11-2 to TRBJ2-1, with D perhaps matching TRBD1 (5 bases). Trimming removed 2 bases from V and 2 bases from J, with 7 bases in between. Germline V gives CDR1 SGHAT, CDR2 FQNNGV. The CDR3 is 14 amino acids. The CDR3 loop reads CASSLLGPYNEQFF. For the CDR3, the DNA is TGTGCCAGCAGCTTACTGGGGCCCTACAATGAGCAGTTCTTC.

V gene TRBV19 combines with J gene TRBJ2-5; D is perhaps TRBD1 (6 bases). Trimming took 1 base from V and 5 from J, leaving 17 bases between them. Germline CDR1 reads LNHDA; CDR2 reads SQIVND (reference sequence). The CDR3 loop spans 16 amino acids. The CDR3 spells CASSIGAGQPYETQYF. The CDR3 DNA sequence: TGTGCCAGTAGTATAGGGGCAGGACAGCCCTATGAGACCCAGTACTTC. Filled out from reference TRBV19 and TRBJ2-5, the complete variable domain reads DGGITQSPKYLFRKEGQNVTLSCEQNLNHDAMYWYRQDPGQGLRLIYYSQIVNDFQKGDIAEGYSVSREKKESFPLTVTSAQKNPTAFYLCASSIGAGQPYETQYFGPGTRLLVL.

The chain combines TRBV7-2 with TRBJ2-3; TRBD2 is a possible D gene (7 bases). Germline V gene sequence: CDR1 SGHTA, CDR2 FQGNSA. V gave up 7 bases and J gave up 0 bases, with 11 bases separating them. The CDR3 is 14 amino acids. CDR3 DNA: TGTGCCAGCAATAGGGGGGGAAGCACAGATACGCAGTATTTT. As protein: CASNRGGSTDTQYF.

The V and J genes are TRBV7-2 and TRBJ1-1; possibly TRBD1 for D (6 bases). V shed 5 bases and J shed 1 base, with 14 bases lying between them. Germline V lookup: CDR1 SGHTA, CDR2 FQGNSA. This CDR3 is 15 amino acids long. In DNA form, the CDR3 reads TGTGCCAGCAGCCTGGACAGTTCTCGGAACACTGAAGCTTTCTTT. It is translated as CASSLDSSRNTEAFF.

CDR3 sequence reads: CASSSQGHTEAFF. The CDR3 DNA reads TGTGCCAGCAGCTCACAGGGGCACACTGAAGCTTTCTTT. The J gene is TRBJ1-1, the V gene TRBV6-1; 7 bases align to TRBD1. CDR3 length: 13 amino acids. The J segment lost 3 bases and the V segment lost 6 bases, leaving 4 bases of the junction unmatched. CDR1 is MNHNS and CDR2 is SASEGT in the germline V gene.

The chain joins TRBV7-2 to TRBJ1-1; no clear D. V dropped 5 bases and J dropped 0 bases, with 10 bases sitting between them. CDR3 size: 14 residues. Per germline, CDR1 SGHTA and CDR2 FQGNSA. For the CDR3, the DNA is TGTGCCAGCAGCGCCGCGGGGATGAACACTGAAGCTTTCTTT. Protein: CASSAAGMNTEAFF. Together with reference TRBV7-2 and TRBJ1-1, the CDR3 gives the full variable domain: GAGVSQSPSNKVTEKGKDVELRCDPISGHTALYWYRQSLGQGLEFLIYFQGNSAPDKSGLPSDRFSAERTGGSVSTLTIQRTQQEDSAVYLCASSAAGMNTEAFFGQGTRLTVV.

The chain uses TRBV10-3 and TRBJ1-5, with TRBD1 as a possible D gene (6 bases). V was shortened by 1 base and J by 0 bases, with 16 bases between the two germline ends. Germline CDR1 and CDR2: ENHRY and SYGVKD. CDR3 length: 18 amino acids. The chain's CDR3 is CAISEFPGGDNSNQPQHF. The CDR3 bases are TGTGCCATCAGTGAGTTCCCGGGGGGGGACAATAGCAATCAGCCCCAGCATTTT.

This chain uses TRBV18 with TRBJ1-1; no clear D gene. The CDR3 covers 13 residues. Germline V CDR1 and CDR2: KGHSH, LQKENI. V lost 5 bases and J lost 4, with 11 bases in between. CDR3 sequence reads: CASSVTGGTEAFF. For the CDR3, the DNA is TGTGCCAGCTCAGTCACTGGCGGCACTGAAGCTTTCTTT.

This clone was detected only once. The chain couples TRBV9 to TRBJ2-5; D perhaps matches TRBD2 (5 bases). CDR1 is SGDLS, CDR2 YYNGEE, per germline. CDR3 length: 15 amino acids. Trimming stripped 3 bases from V and 2 bases from J, with 14 bases between. DNA of the CDR3: TGTGCCAGCAGCGCAACCGGGAACCCACAAGAGACCCAGTACTTC. Protein: CASSATGNPQETQYF.

A few counts support this clone. The chain carries TRBV19 and TRBJ2-3; 10 positions agree with TRBD1. V shed 7 bases and J 7 bases; nucleotides not matched to a gene: 14. Germline V lookup: CDR1 LNHDA, CDR2 SQIVND (reference sequence). The CDR3 totals 16 residues. CDR3 sequence: CASTLVVGQGRNTQYF. In DNA, the CDR3 is TGTGCCAGTACCCTGGTCGTGGGACAGGGGAGGAATACGCAGTATTTT.

This chain joins TRBV12-5 and TRBJ1-1, with D possibly TRBD1 on 5 matching bases. The CDR3 is made up of 12 amino acids. CDR1 and CDR2 from the germline V gene are LGHNT and FRNRAP. V lost 6 bases to trimming and J lost 11 bases, with 16 bases between them. The CDR3, as DNA: TGTGCTAGTGGGCTCAGGGTATTGGGGGCTTTCTTT. Amino acid sequence: CASGLRVLGAFF.

A few counts support this clone. This sequence joins TRBV7-8 and TRBJ2-7, with D maybe TRBD2 (5 bases). Trimming took 5 bases from V and 2 from J, leaving 25 bases between them. There are 18 residues in the CDR3. The germline gives CDR1 SGHVS, CDR2 FQNEAQ. The CDR3 spells CASSNVLGANHKPYEQYF. CDR3 in DNA: TGTGCCAGCAGCAACGTATTGGGAGCGAACCATAAACCCTACGAGCAGTACTTC. Using reference TRBV7-8 and TRBJ2-7 for the parts outside the CDR3, the full variable domain is GAGVSQSPRYKVAKRGQDVALRCDPISGHVSLFWYQQALGQGPEFLTYFQNEAQLDKSGLPSDRFFAERPEGSVSTLKIQRTQQEDSAVYLCASSNVLGANHKPYEQYFGPGTRLTVT.

The chain couples TRBV30 to TRBJ2-5; TRBD1 agrees at 8 bases. The CDR3 runs 12 residues. The junction had 0 bases not matched to a gene; V was cut back by 5 bases and J by 1 base. Looked up from germline, CDR1 is GTSNPN and CDR2 is SVGIG (reference sequence). CDR3 sequence reads: CAWGQGQETQYF. Here the CDR3 DNA reads TGTGCCTGGGGACAGGGCCAAGAGACCCAGTACTTC.

This clone turned up a few times. This chain uses TRBV7-6 with TRBJ2-5; no firm D call. Germline CDR1 and CDR2: SGHVS and FNYEAQ. Deletions cut 6 bases from V and 4 bases from J, with 12 bases between. The CDR3 covers 13 residues. The CDR3 DNA follows: TGTGCCAGCAGAGCTTCGGTAAGAGAGACCCAGTACTTC. It translates to CASRASVRETQYF.

This clone was picked up a small number of times. V and J are TRBV2 and TRBJ2-7; 11 bases are a match to TRBD2. V dropped 4 bases and J dropped 0; count of bases not matched to a gene: 20. The length of the CDR3 is 21 residues. Germline CDR1 reads SNHLY; CDR2 reads FYNNEI. The CDR3 spells CASSVFSGRAGVSVGSYEQYF. DNA for the CDR3: TGTGCCAGCAGTGTTTTTAGCGGGAGGGCCGGGGTTTCGGTGGGCTCCTACGAGCAGTACTTC.

CDR3 nucleotides: TGTGCCAGCAGCTTGGGACTAATTGACAATGAGCAGTTCTTC. Translating gives CASSLGLIDNEQFF. The V and J genes are TRBV7-9 and TRBJ2-1; TRBD2 aligns across 7 bases. Germline V gene lookup returns CDR1 SEHNR and CDR2 FQNEAQ (reference sequence). The CDR3 runs 14 residues. The V segment lost 3 bases and the J segment 5 bases; nucleotides outside the gene matches: 4.

The V and J genes are TRBV11-2 and TRBJ1-2; D remains unclear. The ends were cut back, 4 bases at V and 4 bases at J, with 7 bases in the middle. In germline, CDR1 is SGHAT, CDR2 FQNNGV. This CDR3 contains 12 residues. The CDR3 loop reads CASSSGSYGYTF. CDR3 DNA: TGTGCCAGCAGCTCCGGGAGCTATGGCTACACCTTC.

This chain joins TRBV7-3 and TRBJ2-3; TRBD2 agrees at 12 bases. This CDR3 contains 16 residues. After removal of 0 bases from V and 5 bases from J, the junction contained 3 bases not matched to a gene. Looked up from germline, CDR1 is SGHTA and CDR2 is FQGTGA. CDR3 coding DNA: TGTGCCAGCAGCTTAACTAGGACTAGCGGGATAGATACGCAGTATTTT. This sequence encodes CASSLTRTSGIDTQYF.

The chain carries TRBV6-5 and TRBJ2-7, with 11 bases that match TRBD1. The CDR3 runs to 14 residues. V trimming: 2 bases; J trimming: 3 bases; junction bases outside the gene matches: 0. In germline, CDR1 is MNHEY, CDR2 SVGAGI. The CDR3 coding sequence is TGTGCCAGCAGTTACGGGACAGGGGGCTACGAGCAGTACTTC. It encodes CASSYGTGGYEQYF.

V is TRBV11-2 and J is TRBJ1-5; perhaps TRBD1 as D (6 bases). The germline gives CDR1 SGHAT, CDR2 FQNNGV. CDR3 length: 15 residues. Trimming shortened V by 1 base and J by 5 bases, and 12 bases separated the two germline ends. The CDR3 DNA reads as TGTGCCAGCAGCTTAGGTCTGGACAGCTATCAGCCCCAGCATTTT. It translates to CASSLGLDSYQPQHF.

The V call is TRBV25-1, the J call TRBJ2-3; D unresolved. Trimming stripped 2 bases from V and 4 bases from J, with 10 bases between. From germline, CDR1 is MGHDK and CDR2 SYGVNS. This CDR3 region has 14 residues. The CDR3: CASSEPRHADTQYF. CDR3 coding DNA: TGTGCCAGCAGTGAACCAAGACACGCAGATACGCAGTATTTT. Supplemented by reference TRBV25-1 and TRBJ2-3, the full variable domain reads EADIYQTPRYLVIGTGKKITLECSQTMGHDKMYWYQQDPGMELHLIHYSYGVNSTEKGDLSSESTVSRIRTEHFPLTLESARPSHTSQYLCASSEPRHADTQYFGPGTRLTVL.